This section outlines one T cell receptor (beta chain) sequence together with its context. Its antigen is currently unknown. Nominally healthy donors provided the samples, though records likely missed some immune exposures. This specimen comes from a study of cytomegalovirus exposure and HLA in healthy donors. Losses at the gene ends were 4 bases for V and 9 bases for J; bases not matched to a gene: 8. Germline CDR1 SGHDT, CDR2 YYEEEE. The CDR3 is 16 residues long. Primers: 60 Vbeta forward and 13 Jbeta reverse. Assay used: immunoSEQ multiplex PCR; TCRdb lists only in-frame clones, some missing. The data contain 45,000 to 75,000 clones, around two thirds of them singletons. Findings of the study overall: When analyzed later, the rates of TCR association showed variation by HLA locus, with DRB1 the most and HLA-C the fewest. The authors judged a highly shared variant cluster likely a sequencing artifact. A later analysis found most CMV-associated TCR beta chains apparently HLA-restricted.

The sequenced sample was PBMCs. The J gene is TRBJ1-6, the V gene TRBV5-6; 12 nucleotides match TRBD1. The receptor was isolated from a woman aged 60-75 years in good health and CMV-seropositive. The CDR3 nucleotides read TGTGCCAGCAGCCCAGGGACAGGGGGCTCTCGTTCACCCCTCCACTTT. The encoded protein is CASSPGTGGSRSPLHF. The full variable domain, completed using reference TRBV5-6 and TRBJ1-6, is DAGVTQSPTHLIKTRGQQVTLRCSPKSGHDTVSWYQQALGQGPQFIFQYYEEEERQRGNFPDRFSGHQFPNYSSELNVNALLLGDSALYLCASSPGTGGSRSPLHFGNGTRLTVT.